The 3 T cell receptor beta chains in this list originate from one sample, sequenced in a study of blood T cell repertoires in COVID-19. TCRdb's table, derived via immunoSEQ multiplex PCR, lists solely in-frame clones and lacks some. The table includes 160,000 or so clones, roughly 87% detected once. The sample was PBMCs or T cells enriched from blood (not recorded which). These receptors came from a human donor with acute COVID-19. The donor label of this sample is uncertain.

The chain recombines TRBV7-2 with TRBJ2-7; D is undetermined. Looked up from germline, CDR1 is SGHTA and CDR2 is FQGNSA. CDR3 length equals 15 residues. V shed 2 bases and J shed 2 bases, with 13 bases lying between them. The CDR3 spells CASSLSQWVPYEQYF. As DNA, the CDR3 is TGTGCCAGCAGCTTATCACAGTGGGTGCCCTACGAGCAGTACTTC. Based on the CDR3 plus reference TRBV7-2 and TRBJ2-7, the full variable domain is GAGVSQSPSNKVTEKGKDVELRCDPISGHTALYWYRQSLGQGLEFLIYFQGNSAPDKSGLPSDRFSAERTGGSVSTLTIQRTQQEDSAVYLCASSLSQWVPYEQYFGPGTRLTVT.

The chain has TRBV3-1 (or the pseudogene TRBV3-2) and TRBJ1-2, with TRBD1 as a possible D gene (6 bases). The CDR3 consists of 14 residues. Germline CDR1 LGHDT, CDR2 YNNKEL (reference sequence). The V gene lost 4 bases and the J gene lost 4 bases, with 13 bases spanning the gap. CDR3 coding DNA: TGTGCCAGCAGCCGGGGTACAGGGAGCTATGGCTACACCTTC. It specifies CASSRGTGSYGYTF.

The chain couples TRBV11-2 to TRBJ1-2; D remains ambiguous. The germline CDR1 and CDR2 sequences are SGHAT and FQNNGV. This CDR3 has 12 residues. Trimming took 4 bases from V and 1 from J, leaving 4 bases between them. In DNA, the CDR3 is TGTGCCAGCAGCTACGGTAACTATGGCTACACCTTC. Translation gives CASSYGNYGYTF. The full variable domain, its missing parts supplied by reference TRBV11-2 and TRBJ1-2, is EAGVAQSPRYKIIEKRQSVAFWCNPISGHATLYWYQQILGQGPKLLIQFQNNGVVDDSQLPKDRFSAERLKGVDSTLKIQPAKLEDSAVYLCASSYGNYGYTFGSGTRLTVV.